The rows below give T cell receptor beta chains drawn from one sample of a study of T cell responses to AZD1222 COVID-19 vaccine. Only in-frame clones appear in the TCRdb table, and some are missing; sequencing was by immunoSEQ multiplex PCR. In the table there are about 35,000 clones, 65% to 90% of which are singletons. This sample comprised peripheral blood, obtained 28 days after the second AZD1222 dose. The receptors shown here come from an adult who received the AZD1222 COVID-19 vaccine. Each CDR3 is given without its conserved first and last residue. The D gene is left open where the match is weak.

>TRBJ2-3|-|TRBV27
ASRRSWGPTDTQY
>TRBJ2-2|-|TRBV21-1
ASNETSGRAGELF
>TRBJ2-7|-|TRBV5-1
ASSLVGVRQDEQY
>TRBJ1-4|-|TRBV3-1/TRBV3-2
ASSPQRTVNEKLF
>TRBJ1-4|-|TRBV4-1
ASRHRLDLANEKLF
>TRBJ2-1|TRBD2|TRBV6-4
ASSDPGLAGVNEQF
>TRBJ1-6|-|TRBV6-5
ASSYSTQASPLH
>TRBJ2-3|-|TRBV19
ASTGTSATDTQY
>TRBJ1-5|-|TRBV15
ATSLGGGNQPQH
>TRBJ2-1|TRBD2|TRBV6-6
ASSPYLAGGNNEQF
>TRBJ1-1|TRBD1|TRBV3-1/TRBV3-2
ASSRTGADTEAF
>TRBJ1-1|-|TRBV7-9
ASSLMEGSGEAF
>TRBJ1-6|TRBD1|TRBV30
AWSKDRDDSPLH
>TRBJ2-7|-|TRBV28
ASSTEYEQY
>TRBJ2-5|TRBD2|TRBV28
ASSPRGSGRQETQY
>TRBJ1-6|-|TRBV18
ASRRDIKNSPLH
>TRBJ1-2|-|TRBV20-1
SAGAGTGYT
>TRBJ1-4|-|TRBV7-2
ASSLGGDESEKLF
>TRBJ1-2|-|TRBV12-3/TRBV12-4
ASSIQGRGGYT
>TRBJ2-5|TRBD2|TRBV10-1
ASSRGTSGGEETQY
>TRBJ2-7|TRBD2|TRBV5-1
ASSLTGTSGRYEQY
>TRBJ2-7|-|TRBV2
ASSEFRAGTVSYEQY
>TRBJ2-2|TRBD2|TRBV5-1
ASSLLASGGAGELF
>TRBJ1-1|TRBD1|TRBV28
ASSTTGVPNTEAF
>TRBJ2-7|-|TRBV6-5
ASTPLQGHYEQY
>TRBJ2-7|-|TRBV7-2
ASSLQGGGLGYEQY
>TRBJ1-6|-|TRBV6-4
ASSDSGMGGNSPLH
>TRBJ1-4|-|TRBV13
ASSPKGVAANEKLF
>TRBJ1-2|TRBD1|TRBV19
ASSSIGQALYT
>TRBJ2-5|-|TRBV5-1
ASSVGQETQY
>TRBJ2-2|-|TRBV4-1
ASSQGYGAGELF
>TRBJ1-1|-|TRBV6-5
ASSPTKNTEAF
>TRBJ1-1|-|TRBV5-6
ASRGRTGSGTEAF
>TRBJ1-5|TRBD1|TRBV5-8
ASSASGQFNQPQH
>TRBJ2-4|-|TRBV19
ASSIRGEVQY